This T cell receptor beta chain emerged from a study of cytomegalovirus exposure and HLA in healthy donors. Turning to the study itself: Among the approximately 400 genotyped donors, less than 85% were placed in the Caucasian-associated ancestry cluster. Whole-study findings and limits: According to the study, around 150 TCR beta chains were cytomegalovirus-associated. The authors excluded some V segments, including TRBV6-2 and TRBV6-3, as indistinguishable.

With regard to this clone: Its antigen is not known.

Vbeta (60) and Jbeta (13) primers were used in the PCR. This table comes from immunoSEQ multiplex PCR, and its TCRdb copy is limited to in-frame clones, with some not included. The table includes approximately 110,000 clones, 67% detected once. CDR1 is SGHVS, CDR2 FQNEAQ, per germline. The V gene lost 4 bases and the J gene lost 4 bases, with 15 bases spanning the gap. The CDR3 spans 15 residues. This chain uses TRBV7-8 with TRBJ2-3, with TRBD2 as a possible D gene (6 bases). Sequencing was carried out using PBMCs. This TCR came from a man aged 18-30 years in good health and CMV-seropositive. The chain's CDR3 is CASSWRGGGADTQYF. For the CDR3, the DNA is TGTGCCAGCAGCTGGCGGGGCGGTGGGGCAGATACGCAGTATTTT. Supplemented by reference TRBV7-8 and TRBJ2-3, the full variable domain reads GAGVSQSPRYKVAKRGQDVALRCDPISGHVSLFWYQQALGQGPEFLTYFQNEAQLDKSGLPSDRFFAERPEGSVSTLKIQRTQQEDSAVYLCASSWRGGGADTQYFGPGTRLTVL.